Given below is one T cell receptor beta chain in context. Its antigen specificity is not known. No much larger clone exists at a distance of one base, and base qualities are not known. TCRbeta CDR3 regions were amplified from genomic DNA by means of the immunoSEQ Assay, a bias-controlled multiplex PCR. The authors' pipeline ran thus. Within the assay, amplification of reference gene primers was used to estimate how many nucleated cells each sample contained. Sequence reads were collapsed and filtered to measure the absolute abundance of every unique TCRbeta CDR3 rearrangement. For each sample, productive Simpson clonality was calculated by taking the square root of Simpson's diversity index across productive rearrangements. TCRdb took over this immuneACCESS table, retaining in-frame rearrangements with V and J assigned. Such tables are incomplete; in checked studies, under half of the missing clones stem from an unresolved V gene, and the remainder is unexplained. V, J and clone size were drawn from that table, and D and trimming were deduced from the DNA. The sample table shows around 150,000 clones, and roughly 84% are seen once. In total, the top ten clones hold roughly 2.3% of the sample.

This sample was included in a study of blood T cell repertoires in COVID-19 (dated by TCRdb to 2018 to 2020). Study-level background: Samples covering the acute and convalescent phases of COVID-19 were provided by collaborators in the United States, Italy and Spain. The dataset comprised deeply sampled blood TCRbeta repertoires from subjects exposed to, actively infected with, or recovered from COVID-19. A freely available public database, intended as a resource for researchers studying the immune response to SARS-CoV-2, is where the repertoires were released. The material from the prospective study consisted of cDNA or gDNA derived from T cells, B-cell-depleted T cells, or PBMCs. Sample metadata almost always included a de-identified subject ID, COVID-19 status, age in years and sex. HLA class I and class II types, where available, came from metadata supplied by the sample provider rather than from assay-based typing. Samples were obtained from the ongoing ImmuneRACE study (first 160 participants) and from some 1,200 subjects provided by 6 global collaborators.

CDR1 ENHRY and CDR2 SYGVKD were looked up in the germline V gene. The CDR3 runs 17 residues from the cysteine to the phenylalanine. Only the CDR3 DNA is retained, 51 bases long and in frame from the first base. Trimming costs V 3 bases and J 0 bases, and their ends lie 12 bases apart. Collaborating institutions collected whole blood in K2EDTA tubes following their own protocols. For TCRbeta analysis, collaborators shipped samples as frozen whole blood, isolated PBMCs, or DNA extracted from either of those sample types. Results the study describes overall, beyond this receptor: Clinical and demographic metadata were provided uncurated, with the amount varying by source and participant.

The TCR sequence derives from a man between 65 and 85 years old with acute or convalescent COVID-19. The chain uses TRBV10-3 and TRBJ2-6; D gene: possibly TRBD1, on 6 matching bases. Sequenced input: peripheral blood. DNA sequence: TGTGCCATCAGTGAAGGAACAGGGAGCTCTGGGGCCAACGTCCTGACTTTC. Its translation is CAISEGTGSSGANVLTF.